This is a list of T cell receptor beta chains from one sample in a study of control samples from healthy donors and cancer patients. TCRdb's copy holds only in-frame clones and misses some; the assay was immunoSEQ multiplex PCR. The table has 60,000 to 100,000 clones, roughly 90% seen once. Material for sequencing was blood. These receptors were collected from a man between 45 and 60 years old in good health. Both conserved end residues are part of each CDR3. The D gene is left open where the match is weak. Some rows mark clone size as missing; the rest say once, few, many or name a class of expanded clone.

D,J,size,V,CDR3,DNA
NA,TRBJ1-2,NA,TRBV6-5,CASRPATVTNYGYTF,TGTGCCAGCAGACCAGCAACCGTCACTAACTATGGCTACACCTTC
TRBD1,TRBJ1-5,NA,TRBV24-1,CATSDPGTGDNQPQHF,TGTGCCACCAGTGACCCCGGGACAGGGGACAATCAGCCCCAGCATTTT
NA,TRBJ2-2,NA,TRBV10-2,CASSESARAGSTGELFF,TGCGCCAGCAGTGAGTCCGCGAGGGCGGGGTCCACCGGGGAGCTGTTTTTT
TRBD2,TRBJ2-3,NA,TRBV7-7,CASSPSGGGADTQYF,TGTGCCAGCAGCCCGAGCGGGGGCGGGGCAGATACGCAGTATTTT
TRBD1,TRBJ1-1,NA,TRBV5-1,CASSFLRTGVNTEAFF,TGCGCCAGCAGCTTTCTCCGGACAGGGGTGAACACTGAAGCTTTCTTT
TRBD2,TRBJ2-1,NA,TRBV9,CASSFRLASNNEQFF,TGTGCCAGCAGCTTTAGACTAGCGTCAAACAATGAGCAGTTCTTC
NA,TRBJ1-1,NA,TRBV11-2,CASSRTERLIQGRNTEAFF,TGTGCCAGCAGCCGTACGGAAAGATTGATACAGGGACGGAACACTGAAGCTTTCTTT
TRBD2,TRBJ2-5,NA,TRBV9,CASSASGGAVETQYF,TGTGCCAGCAGCGCTAGCGGGGGGGCCGTAGAGACCCAGTACTTC
NA,TRBJ1-1,NA,TRBV5-1,CASSLGRRMNTEAFF,TGCGCCAGCAGCTTGGGGCGCCGAATGAACACTGAAGCTTTCTTT
NA,TRBJ2-1,NA,TRBV5-1,CASSSEDTYPSFVQFF,TGCGCCAGCAGCTCGGAGGACACTTATCCATCATTCGTGCAGTTCTTC
TRBD1,TRBJ2-7,few,TRBV7-6,CASSLGQNTYEQYF,TGTGCCAGCAGCCTGGGACAGAACACCTACGAGCAGTACTTC
NA,TRBJ2-5,NA,TRBV27,CASSPLGGQETQYF,TGTGCCAGCAGTCCTCTCGGCGGCCAAGAGACCCAGTACTTC
NA,TRBJ2-7,few,TRBV10-3,CAISESGDHEQYF,TGTGCCATCAGTGAGTCGGGGGACCACGAGCAGTACTTC
NA,TRBJ1-2,NA,TRBV6-6,CASSPGPNYGYTF,TGTGCCAGCAGCCCGGGACCTAACTATGGCTACACCTTC
TRBD1,TRBJ1-5,NA,TRBV5-8,CASSPLSVTGSNQPQHF,TGTGCCAGCAGCCCTCTCAGCGTGACAGGGAGCAATCAGCCCCAGCATTTT
TRBD1,TRBJ2-1,NA,TRBV5-1,CASSLTGDSYNEQFF,TGCGCCAGCAGCTTGACAGGGGACTCCTACAATGAGCAGTTCTTC
NA,TRBJ2-7,NA,TRBV5-1,CASSFRRVSSYEQYF,TGCGCCAGCAGCTTCCGCAGGGTGAGCTCCTACGAGCAGTACTTC
TRBD1,TRBJ2-1,once,TRBV7-3,CASWDRAKMGPYNEQFF,TGTGCCAGCTGGGACAGGGCGAAGATGGGGCCTTACAATGAGCAGTTCTTC
TRBD1,TRBJ1-1,NA,TRBV10-3,CAIRTDREPEAFF,TGTGCCATCAGAACGGACAGGGAACCTGAAGCTTTCTTT
NA,TRBJ2-7,NA,TRBV3-1/TRBV3-2,CASSQGWDDYEQYF,TGTGCCAGCAGCCAAGGGTGGGACGACTACGAGCAGTACTTC
TRBD1,TRBJ2-3,NA,TRBV7-2,CASSLAGTGGSDTQYF,TGTGCCAGCAGCTTAGCGGGGACAGGGGGCTCAGATACGCAGTATTTT
NA,TRBJ1-1,NA,TRBV14,CASSLQGMNTEAFF,TGTGCCAGCAGCCTTCAGGGTATGAACACTGAAGCTTTCTTT
NA,TRBJ2-3,NA,TRBV5-1,CASGGGIGTDTQYF,TGCGCCAGCGGCGGGGGCATTGGCACAGATACGCAGTATTTT
NA,TRBJ1-4,NA,TRBV30,CAWTPYILGTNEKLFF,TGTGCCTGGACGCCCTACATCCTAGGGACTAATGAAAAACTGTTTTTT
NA,TRBJ1-6,NA,TRBV3-1/TRBV3-2,CASSMRRDNSPLHF,TGTGCCAGCAGCATGCGACGGGATAATTCACCCCTCCACTTT
NA,TRBJ2-3,NA,TRBV12-5,CASGPLGYGTDTQYF,TGTGCTAGTGGTCCTCTAGGTTATGGCACAGATACGCAGTATTTT
NA,TRBJ1-2,NA,TRBV19,CATTSGGMGGYTF,TGTGCCACCACTTCCGGGGGCATGGGTGGCTACACCTTC
NA,TRBJ2-1,NA,TRBV27,CASSPDRGGTYNEQFF,TGTGCCAGCAGTCCAGATAGGGGGGGCACCTACAATGAGCAGTTCTTC
TRBD1,TRBJ2-7,NA,TRBV7-9,CAGSGTGREEQYF,TGTGCCGGATCCGGGACAGGGAGAGAGGAGCAGTACTTC
NA,TRBJ1-4,NA,TRBV2,CASSEVRGNEKLFF,TGTGCCAGCAGTGAAGTAAGGGGTAATGAAAAACTGTTTTTT
NA,TRBJ2-7,NA,TRBV7-9,CASSLITGFRYEQYF,TGTGCCAGCAGCTTAATTACGGGGTTTCGGTACGAGCAGTACTTC
TRBD2,TRBJ2-5,NA,TRBV10-3,CAISGGPGTSGGAVQETQYF,TGTGCCATCAGTGGGGGCCCCGGGACTAGCGGGGGGGCAGTTCAGGAGACCCAGTACTTC
TRBD1,TRBJ1-2,NA,TRBV3-1/TRBV3-2,CASRTGEAGYTF,TGTGCCAGCAGAACAGGGGAAGCTGGCTACACCTTC
NA,TRBJ1-1,few,TRBV14,CASSPLTGNTEAFF,TGTGCCAGCAGCCCCTTGACGGGGAACACTGAAGCTTTCTTT
TRBD2,TRBJ2-3,NA,TRBV24-1,CATSDPGGNTDTQYF,TGTGCCACCAGTGACCCCGGGGGGAACACAGATACGCAGTATTTT
TRBD1,TRBJ2-1,NA,TRBV7-2,CASSSRDRLVYEQFF,TGTGCCAGCAGCTCCCGGGACAGGTTGGTCTATGAGCAGTTCTTC
TRBD1,TRBJ2-7,NA,TRBV18,CASSPTGAGAYEQYF,TGTGCCAGCTCACCCACAGGGGCAGGAGCCTACGAGCAGTACTTC
NA,TRBJ2-6,NA,TRBV7-5,CARSDRDRGRNGANVLTF,TGTGCCAGAAGCGACCGGGACAGGGGGCGAAATGGGGCCAACGTCCTGACTTTC
TRBD1,TRBJ1-3,NA,TRBV6-5,CASSFDRVPSGNTIYF,TGTGCCAGCAGTTTCGACAGGGTTCCCTCTGGAAACACCATATATTTT
NA,TRBJ1-5,NA,TRBV7-9,CASSFSPYRGFNQPQHF,TGTGCCAGCAGCTTTTCCCCGTATAGAGGGTTCAATCAGCCCCAGCATTTT
NA,TRBJ1-4,NA,TRBV30,CAWSIGNWEKLFF,TGTGCCTGGAGTATAGGGAATTGGGAAAAACTGTTTTTT
NA,TRBJ2-3,NA,TRBV2,CASSRSGGTDTQYF,TGTGCCAGCAGCAGGAGTGGGGGCACAGATACGCAGTATTTT
TRBD1,TRBJ1-4,NA,TRBV27,CASRQGTNEKLFF,TGTGCCAGCCGACAGGGAACTAATGAAAAACTGTTTTTT
NA,TRBJ2-1,NA,TRBV27,CASSFPRTPYNEQFF,TGTGCCAGCAGTTTCCCCAGAACCCCCTACAATGAGCAGTTCTTC
NA,TRBJ2-2,many,TRBV7-8,CASSSRAARTGELFF,TGTGCCAGCAGCTCCAGGGCGGCTCGCACCGGGGAGCTGTTTTTT
NA,TRBJ2-7,few,TRBV2,CASSVQLYEQYF,TGTGCCAGCAGTGTACAGTTATACGAGCAGTACTTC
TRBD2,TRBJ2-5,NA,TRBV6-4,CASSDPTSGETQYF,TGTGCCAGCAGTGACCCGACTAGCGGAGAGACCCAGTACTTC
NA,TRBJ1-1,NA,TRBV6-5,CASSPPSPNTEAFF,TGTGCCAGCAGCCCGCCTAGCCCAAACACTGAAGCTTTCTTT
NA,TRBJ1-1,NA,TRBV6-6,CASSYSNRAWAIGAFF,TGTGCCAGCAGTTACTCTAACAGGGCGTGGGCCATAGGGGCTTTCTTT
TRBD2,TRBJ2-5,NA,TRBV10-3,CAIRASGGAAETQYF,TGTGCCATCAGAGCTAGCGGGGGGGCCGCGGAGACCCAGTACTTC
NA,TRBJ1-1,NA,TRBV5-4,CASSSPLGDEAFF,TGTGCCAGCAGCTCCCCCCTAGGGGATGAAGCTTTCTTT
TRBD2,TRBJ2-1,NA,TRBV11-2,CASSLVILAGINEQFF,TGTGCCAGCAGCTTAGTTATCCTAGCGGGGATCAATGAGCAGTTCTTC
NA,TRBJ1-1,NA,TRBV5-1,CASTQGTNTEAFF,TGCGCCAGCACTCAGGGGACGAACACTGAAGCTTTCTTT
NA,TRBJ1-1,NA,TRBV27,CASSPDTGSTEAFF,TGTGCCAGCAGTCCGGACACGGGCAGCACTGAAGCTTTCTTT
NA,TRBJ1-2,NA,TRBV19,CASSPDSIGNYGYTF,TGTGCCAGTAGTCCTGACAGCATCGGAAACTATGGCTACACCTTC
NA,TRBJ1-4,NA,TRBV4-3,CASSQEQDTHEKLFF,TGCGCCAGCAGCCAAGAACAGGACACCCACGAAAAACTGTTTTTT
NA,TRBJ1-1,NA,TRBV6-2/TRBV6-3,CASSYSDLTGEAFF,TGTGCCAGCAGTTACTCAGACCTTACGGGTGAAGCTTTCTTT
NA,TRBJ2-2,NA,TRBV15,CATSRDLMVNTGELFF,TGTGCCACCAGCAGGGACTTGATGGTGAACACCGGGGAGCTGTTTTTT
TRBD2,TRBJ2-7,NA,TRBV4-1,CASSLRPPQRGGVYVQYF,TGCGCCAGCAGCCTCCGGCCCCCCCAACGGGGGGGCGTTTATGTGCAGTACTTC